Listed below are T cell receptor beta chains from one sample, sequenced in a study of beta chain features in type 1 diabetes. Assay: immunoSEQ multiplex PCR; the TCRdb copy retains only in-frame clones and omits some. Among about 620,000 clones, around a sixth were seen once, and the ten largest hold under 0.095%. Sequencing input: naive CD4+ T cells from blood. These receptors all stem from a man in his late teens or twenties in good health. Each CDR3 is given with its conserved first and last residue. A D gene is named only where the DNA matches it firmly. Size tells how often a clone was seen (once, few, many) or the class of an expanded clone, and some rows leave it out.

d_gene: NA
v_gene: TRBV27
j_gene: TRBJ1-6
abundance: NA
CDR3aa: CASRVGPYHSPLHF
CDR3nt: TGTGCCAGCAGGGTGGGACCATATCATTCACCCCTCCACTTT

d_gene: NA
v_gene: TRBV7-9
j_gene: TRBJ1-5
abundance: NA
CDR3aa: CASSFGDSFNQPQHF
CDR3nt: TGTGCCAGCAGCTTCGGCGACAGTTTCAATCAGCCCCAGCATTTT

d_gene: NA
v_gene: TRBV21-1
j_gene: TRBJ2-7
abundance: few
CDR3aa: CASRTGGGYEQYF
CDR3nt: TGTGCCAGCAGGACAGGGGGCGGGTACGAGCAGTACTTC

d_gene: NA
v_gene: TRBV9
j_gene: TRBJ1-4
abundance: NA
CDR3aa: CASSVVRAATNEKLFF
CDR3nt: TGTGCCAGCAGCGTAGTCAGGGCCGCAACTAATGAAAAACTGTTTTTT

d_gene: TRBD2
v_gene: TRBV13
j_gene: TRBJ2-7
abundance: NA
CDR3aa: CASSRRLAGVTISYEQYF
CDR3nt: TGTGCCAGCAGCCGACGACTAGCGGGAGTTACGATCTCCTACGAGCAGTACTTC

d_gene: TRBD1
v_gene: TRBV7-2
j_gene: TRBJ2-2
abundance: NA
CDR3aa: CASRGTGRTGELFF
CDR3nt: TGTGCCAGCAGAGGGACAGGCCGGACCGGGGAGCTGTTTTTT

d_gene: TRBD2
v_gene: TRBV9
j_gene: TRBJ2-1
abundance: few
CDR3aa: CASSRPRPGHGLAQSSYNEQFF
CDR3nt: TGTGCCAGCAGTAGACCAAGACCGGGACACGGACTAGCGCAGAGCTCCTACAATGAGCAGTTCTTC

d_gene: NA
v_gene: TRBV5-1
j_gene: TRBJ1-2
abundance: NA
CDR3aa: CASSSEGRSTGYTF
CDR3nt: TGCGCCAGCAGCTCAGAGGGACGGAGTACTGGCTACACCTTC

d_gene: TRBD1
v_gene: TRBV12-5
j_gene: TRBJ2-3
abundance: NA
CDR3aa: CASGLAAGGFTDTQYF
CDR3nt: TGTGCTAGTGGTCTCGCTGCAGGGGGCTTCACAGATACGCAGTATTTT

d_gene: TRBD2
v_gene: TRBV11-3
j_gene: TRBJ2-3
abundance: NA
CDR3aa: CASSSPTSGRGDTQYF
CDR3nt: TGTGCCAGCAGCTCCCCGACTAGCGGGAGAGGAGATACGCAGTATTTT

d_gene: TRBD1
v_gene: TRBV25-1
j_gene: TRBJ2-2
abundance: NA
CDR3aa: CASATGVNTGELFF
CDR3nt: TGTGCCAGCGCTACAGGGGTAAACACCGGGGAGCTGTTTTTT

d_gene: TRBD2
v_gene: TRBV2
j_gene: TRBJ2-5
abundance: NA
CDR3aa: CASRVPGLAVYQETQYF
CDR3nt: TGTGCCAGCAGAGTACCGGGACTAGCAGTGTACCAAGAGACCCAGTACTTC

d_gene: NA
v_gene: TRBV21-1
j_gene: TRBJ2-1
abundance: NA
CDR3aa: CASTADAYNEQFF
CDR3nt: TGTGCCAGCACCGCGGACGCTTACAATGAGCAGTTCTTC

d_gene: NA
v_gene: TRBV7-2
j_gene: TRBJ1-6
abundance: NA
CDR3aa: CASSLDRSPLHF
CDR3nt: TGTGCCAGCAGCTTAGATCGTTCACCCCTCCACTTT

d_gene: TRBD1
v_gene: TRBV5-1
j_gene: TRBJ2-7
abundance: few
CDR3aa: CASRISPGQAAYEQYF
CDR3nt: TGCGCCAGCCGCATAAGTCCGGGACAGGCCGCCTACGAGCAGTACTTC

d_gene: NA
v_gene: TRBV29-1
j_gene: TRBJ2-5
abundance: NA
CDR3aa: CSVRHQSLQETQYF
CDR3nt: TGCAGCGTTAGGCACCAGTCCCTCCAAGAGACCCAGTACTTC